This TCR beta chain was profiled in a study of T cell responses to AZD1222 COVID-19 vaccine. Whole-study results and caveats: Unmutated variant regions are reportedly targeted by nearly half of spike-specific TCRs. Just five or six AZD1222 recipients tested seropositive at baseline. Two AZD1222 doses significantly raised spike-specific TCR breadth and depth over controls.

Clones were sequenced by immunoSEQ multiplex PCR, and TCRdb holds only the in-frame ones, with some missing. The data hold about 190,000 clones, with roughly 93% observed a single time. Deletions cut 4 bases from V and 2 bases from J, with 17 bases between. CDR1 SGHAT and CDR2 FQNNGV come from the germline V gene. The CDR3 is 16 amino acids. For this clone: The target antigen is unknown.

The material was peripheral blood, obtained on day 0 of AZD1222 vaccination. This chain links TRBV11-2 with TRBJ2-5; D might be TRBD1 or TRBD2, each matching 7 bases. This TCR derives from an adult in good health. CDR3 coding DNA: TGTGCCAGCAGCTCTGGGGCCAGGGGGGGACAAGAGACCCAGTACTTC. This encodes CASSSGARGGQETQYF.